This passage covers 13 T cell receptor beta chains from one sample sequenced in a study of CD8 T cells in Susac syndrome (dated by TCRdb to 2018 to 2020). The library came from the immunoSEQ multiplex PCR assay. RNA was extracted using the RNeasy kit, and roughly 0.5 to 1 microgram was reverse transcribed with random hexamers. The public reads were quality trimmed at Q25 with fastp and then assembled into clones with MiXCR by TCRdb, keeping productive beta chains. When rows share a CDR3 protein, they turn into one entry using the most common DNA and genes. The sample table shows a few hundred thousand distinct CDR3 sequences, and 75% to 90% are seen once. The ten largest clones take up roughly 0.17% of the sample. Sequencing was carried out using CD8+ T cells from PBMCs. Every receptor here comes from a human donor with multiple sclerosis.

This clonotype was seen more than once but under ten times. The V call is TRBV19, the J call TRBJ2-1; 11 nucleotides match TRBD2. This CDR3 region has 15 residues. After removal of 5 bases from V and 4 bases from J, the junction contained 4 bases not matched to a gene. Germline-derived CDR1 and CDR2 are LNHDA and SQIVND (reference sequence). Here the CDR3 DNA reads TGTGCCAGTAGTTTAACTAGCGGGGGTTACAATGAGCAGTTCTTC. It specifies CASSLTSGGYNEQFF.

The chain couples TRBV29-1 to TRBJ2-7; no clear D gene. V was trimmed by 3 bases and J by 4 bases, leaving 13 bases between them. This CDR3 is 13 amino acids long. Germline CDR1 SQVTM, CDR2 ANQGSEA. As DNA, the CDR3 is TGCAGCGTTGACTCCTCAAGTGGGTACGAGCAGTACTTC. It specifies CSVDSSSGYEQYF.

The CDR3 reads CASSIETGSSYNEQFF. CDR3 DNA: TGTGCCAGTAGTATCGAGACAGGCAGCTCCTACAATGAGCAGTTCTTC. V and J are TRBV19 and TRBJ2-1, with D possibly being TRBD1 (6 bases). The CDR3 contains 16 residues. V gave up 3 bases and J gave up 0 bases, with 12 bases separating them. Germline V gene sequence: CDR1 LNHDA, CDR2 SQIVND (reference sequence).

This clonotype was picked up a small number of times. The chain couples TRBV6-5 to TRBJ2-7, with TRBD1 matching 10 bases. Germline loops: CDR1 MNHEY, CDR2 SVGAGI. After removal of 2 bases from V and 6 bases from J, the junction contained 1 base not matched to a gene. The CDR3 spans 13 residues. The CDR3: CASSYRTGGEQYF. The CDR3 coding sequence is TGTGCCAGCAGTTACCGGACAGGGGGCGAGCAGTACTTC.

This clonotype was seen a few times. The rearrangement links TRBV30 to TRBJ1-2; D might be TRBD1 (6 bases). V shed 5 bases and J shed 2 bases, with 24 bases lying between them. Germline CDR1 is GTSNPN and CDR2 is SVGIG (reference sequence). The CDR3 covers 17 residues. The CDR3: CAWGQAGHGPGNYGYTF. Written as DNA, the CDR3 is TGTGCCTGGGGCCAAGCGGGACATGGCCCGGGGAACTATGGCTACACCTTC. The variable domain in full, completed from reference TRBV30 and TRBJ1-2, reads SQTIHQWPATLVQPVGSPLSLECTVEGTSNPNLYWYRQAAGRGLQLLFYSVGIGQISSEVPQNLSASRPQDRQFILSSKKLLLSDSGFYLCAWGQAGHGPGNYGYTFGSGTRLTVV.

This clonotype was observed a few times. The chain links TRBV7-2 to TRBJ2-5, with D unresolved. Germline CDR1 and CDR2: SGHTA and FQGNSA. The CDR3 totals 11 residues. V dropped 5 bases and J dropped 9 bases, with 10 bases sitting between them. The CDR3 reads CASSGPGAQYF. CDR3 bases: TGTGCCAGCAGCGGGCCTGGGGCCCAGTACTTC.

The V gene is TRBV28, the J gene TRBJ2-2; D possibly corresponds to TRBD2 (5 bases). Trimming cost V 3 bases and J 6 bases, with 14 bases left between them. In germline, CDR1 is MDHEN, CDR2 SYDVKM. The CDR3 is 15 amino acids. CDR3 nucleotide sequence: TGTGCCAGCAGTTTTGGACTGTCGAGAGCCGGGGAGCTGTTTTTT. Encoded protein: CASSFGLSRAGELFF.

This clonotype was seen only once. An end of the junction differs from the germline gene, which may be a read error. The chain carries TRBV4-2 and TRBJ2-1, with 8 positions matching TRBD2. CDR3 length: 18 amino acids. Germline CDR1 and CDR2: LGHNA and YNFKEQ. The CDR3 nucleotides read TGTGCCAGCAGTCAAGTTAGTAGCGGGGCCACTCCATACAATGAGCAGTTCTTC. It codes for CASSQVSSGATPYNEQFF.

This rearrangement joins TRBV9 to TRBJ1-2, with D perhaps matching TRBD1 (5 bases). CDR1 and CDR2 (germline): SGDLS, YYNGEE. Deletions cut 3 bases from V and 8 bases from J, with 14 bases between. This CDR3 comprises 13 residues. DNA of the CDR3: TGTGCCAGCAGCGCCTCGGGGACTTTGGGCTACACCTTC. It yields the protein CASSASGTLGYTF.

This sequence joins TRBV12-3 or TRBV12-4 and TRBJ2-5; TRBD1 or TRBD2 may be the D gene (5 bases each). This CDR3 comprises 16 residues. V shed 6 bases and J shed 5 bases, with 22 bases lying between them. CDR3 protein: CASSPDGTAIGETQYF. The DNA for the CDR3 is TGTGCCAGCAGCCCGGACGGGACCGCTATAGGGGAGACCCAGTACTTC.

The chain joins TRBV14 to TRBJ2-1; the match to TRBD2 covers 10 bases. V was clipped by 0 bases and J by 4 bases; unmatched bases: 3. In germline, CDR1 is SGHDN, CDR2 FVKESK. The CDR3 covers 16 residues. Here the CDR3 DNA reads TGTGCCAGCAGCCAAGAAGTAGCGGGAGGATACAATGAGCAGTTCTTC. Protein sequence: CASSQEVAGGYNEQFF.

The V gene is TRBV4-3, the J gene TRBJ2-2; D could derive from TRBD1 or TRBD2 (5 bases each). The CDR3 is 15 residues long. V was trimmed by 2 bases and J by 4 bases, leaving 11 bases between them. Germline V gene data show CDR1 as LGHNA and CDR2 as YSLEER. The CDR3 sequence: CASSQSGPPTGELFF. CDR3 nucleotides: TGCGCCAGCAGCCAATCGGGGCCCCCCACCGGGGAGCTGTTTTTT.

The V and J genes are TRBV29-1 and TRBJ2-1; perhaps TRBD1 as D (5 bases). This CDR3 is 14 amino acids long. The germline V and J ends were trimmed by 6 bases and 1 base, with 13 bases remaining between them. Germline CDR1 SQVTM, CDR2 ANQGSEA. DNA for the CDR3: TGCAGCGTCCCTCACAGGTCTTCCTACAATGAGCAGTTCTTC. Protein product: CSVPHRSSYNEQFF.